Following are 3 T cell receptor beta chains from one sample sequenced in a study of molecular identifiers for immune sequencing clone quantification. TCRdb re-derived calls from the PCR reads in MiXCR, one entry per CDR3 protein. The table lists nearly 650,000 distinct CDR3 sequences, about 25% of them singletons, with about 0.8% in the top ten. Sequencing was carried out using naive CD8+ T cells from blood, with Jurkat cell RNA spiked in. Subset in this sample: FACS-sorted CD8+CD4-CCR7+CD45RA+ naive T cells. The source of these receptors is a human donor in good health. Some libraries in this study had Jurkat cell RNA spiked in.

This clonotype was counted ten times or more. The chain carries TRBV7-9 and TRBJ2-4, with no clear D. Trimming removed 1 base from V and 3 bases from J, with 10 bases in between. The CDR3 is 15 amino acids. In germline, CDR1 is SEHNR, CDR2 FQNEAQ (reference sequence). The CDR3 loop is CASSLDYWGKNIQYF. The CDR3 DNA reads as TGTGCCAGCAGCTTAGACTACTGGGGCAAAAACATTCAGTACTTC.

Remarks on this clonotype: Being one base from a much bigger clone, this may be a read error. The chain joins TRBV28 to TRBJ1-5; D is unresolved. V lost 4 bases, J lost 6 bases, and 13 bases lay in between. Per germline, CDR1 MDHEN and CDR2 SYDVKM. The length of the CDR3 is 14 residues. For the CDR3, the DNA is TGTGCCAGCAGTTATCAGAGTATGGGTCAGCCCCAGCATTTT. Its protein product is CASSYQSMGQPQHF.

This clonotype has at least ten counts. The V gene is TRBV7-9, the J gene TRBJ2-5, with 11 positions matching TRBD2. Germline CDR1 and CDR2: SEHNR and FQNEAQ (reference sequence). The V segment lost 5 bases and the J segment 1 base; nucleotides outside the gene matches: 12. CDR3 length: 18 residues. CDR3 DNA sequence: TGTGCCAGCAGCGTACCCCCAGGGACTAGCGGTGTCCAAGAGACCCAGTACTTC. This encodes CASSVPPGTSGVQETQYF.